This T cell receptor (beta chain) was sequenced in a study of shared clonotypes between healthy human individuals. Generated by immunoSEQ multiplex PCR, the TCRdb table keeps only in-frame clones and is missing some. Here the sample spans approximately 980,000 clones, roughly 72% being singletons. This clone was counted only a few times. Its matching antigen is unknown. Study results and limitations: Naive subsets usually exceeded memory subsets in estimated richness. For naive CD4 cells, around 5% of clonotypes were shared across a few donors.

Trimming took 9 bases from V and 3 from J, leaving 8 bases between them. Germline V lookup: CDR1 LNHDA, CDR2 SQIVND (reference sequence). The CDR3 length is 11 residues. Sequencing was performed on memory CD4+ T cells sorted from blood. As for subset: CD45RA-negative fraction. The chain employs TRBV19 and TRBJ1-1; D is unresolved. The sequence derives from a man between 18 and 35 years old in good health. This CDR3 is CASNGDTEAFF. The CDR3 bases are TGTGCCAGCAACGGCGACACTGAAGCTTTCTTT.